These 28 T cell receptor beta chains share one sample of origin, sequenced in a study of blood T cell repertoires in COVID-19. Only in-frame clones appear in the TCRdb table, and some are missing; sequencing was by immunoSEQ multiplex PCR. The sample consists of around 150,000 clones, 65% to 85% of them appearing once. The sequenced sample consisted of peripheral blood. The receptor source for this set is a woman aged 60-75 years with acute or convalescent COVID-19.

This chain connects TRBV4-3 to TRBJ2-1, with a possible D match to TRBD1 (5 bases). This CDR3 has 16 amino acids. The V gene lost 1 base and the J gene lost 8 bases, with 18 bases spanning the gap. Germline V CDR1 and CDR2: LGHNA, YSLEER. CDR3 bases: TGCGCCAGCAGCCAAGGCCCCAGGACACAATACGATGAGCAGTTCTTC. It yields the protein CASSQGPRTQYDEQFF.

V and J are TRBV5-6 and TRBJ2-2, with D possibly TRBD1 on 6 matching bases. The V end was cut by 2 bases, the J end by 4 bases, with 12 bases between. The CDR3 is 15 amino acids. Germline CDR1 reads SGHDT; CDR2 reads YYEEEE. In DNA form, the CDR3 reads TGTGCCAGCAGCTTTCCTGGACAGCTCACCGGGGAGCTGTTTTTT. This gives the protein CASSFPGQLTGELFF. Full variable domain (rest looked up from reference TRBV5-6 and TRBJ2-2): DAGVTQSPTHLIKTRGQQVTLRCSPKSGHDTVSWYQQALGQGPQFIFQYYEEEERQRGNFPDRFSGHQFPNYSSELNVNALLLGDSALYLCASSFPGQLTGELFFGEGSRLTVL.

The chain links TRBV27 to TRBJ1-6, with 10 positions matching TRBD1. The CDR3 totals 17 residues. CDR1 is MNHEY, CDR2 SMNVEV, per germline (reference sequence). With V trimmed by 3 bases and J by 10 bases, 12 bases remained unmatched. CDR3 DNA sequence: TGTGCCAGCAGTTTGACAGGGGGCTCTTTAATTTTGTCACCCCTCCACTTT. This codes for CASSLTGGSLILSPLHF.

The rearrangement uses TRBV9 and TRBJ2-3; TRBD2 agrees at 11 bases. CDR1 and CDR2 from the germline V gene are SGDLS and YYNGEE. The CDR3 totals 16 residues. V lost 0 bases to trimming and J lost 1 base; unmatched junction nucleotides: 1. CDR3 amino acids: CASSVEGLAGTDTQYF. For the CDR3, the DNA is TGTGCCAGCAGCGTAGAGGGACTAGCGGGCACAGATACGCAGTATTTT. Supplemented by reference TRBV9 and TRBJ2-3, the full variable domain reads DSGVTQTPKHLITATGQRVTLRCSPRSGDLSVYWYQQSLDQGLQFLIQYYNGEERAKGNILERFSAQQFPDLHSELNLSSLELGDSALYFCASSVEGLAGTDTQYFGPGTRLTVL.

The rearrangement uses TRBV7-9 and TRBJ1-3; D call uncertain. Trimming took off 9 bases at V and 1 base at J, with 4 bases between the two ends. The CDR3 covers 11 residues. From germline, CDR1 is SEHNR and CDR2 FQNEAQ (reference sequence). The CDR3 DNA follows: TGTGCCAGTCGGTCTGGAAACACCATATATTTT. It yields the protein CASRSGNTIYF.

This chain connects TRBV28 to TRBJ2-6, with D perhaps matching TRBD1 (5 bases). Germline CDR1 reads MDHEN; CDR2 reads SYDVKM. This CDR3 has 18 amino acids. The V end was cut by 6 bases, the J end by 0 bases, with 18 bases between. This CDR3 is CASSSGTSGHSGANVLTF. CDR3 in DNA: TGTGCCAGCAGCTCCGGAACATCAGGGCACTCTGGGGCCAACGTCCTGACTTTC.

The V call is TRBV28, the J call TRBJ1-2; D may be TRBD1 (5 bases). V lost 6 bases, J lost 6 bases, and 14 bases lay in between. The CDR3 consists of 13 residues. CDR1 is MDHEN, CDR2 SYDVKM, per germline. CDR3 residues: CASRITGVHGYTF. The CDR3 nucleotides are TGTGCCAGCAGAATCACAGGAGTTCATGGCTACACCTTC.

The chain joins TRBV4-1 to TRBJ2-2; a weak D match, TRBD1 (6 bases). CDR1 and CDR2 from the germline V gene are MGHRA and YSYEKL. Trimming cost V 1 base and J 2 bases, with 11 bases left between them. The CDR3 totals 16 residues. The CDR3, as DNA: TGCGCCAGCAGCCAAGGCCAGGGGCTTAACACCGGGGAGCTGTTTTTT. This sequence encodes CASSQGQGLNTGELFF.

V gene TRBV5-1 combines with J gene TRBJ1-2; D gene ambiguous. Trimming removed 0 bases from V and 4 bases from J, with 10 bases in between. The CDR3 spans 14 residues. Germline V gene sequence: CDR1 SGHRS, CDR2 YFSETQ. CDR3 loop: CASSLGQNRYGYTF. CDR3 sequence (DNA): TGCGCCAGCAGCTTGGGGCAGAATCGCTATGGCTACACCTTC.

The table lists this clone with a few counts. The CDR3 spells CASSLGDRGLVYNEQFF. DNA of the CDR3: TGTGCCAGCAGCTTAGGGGACAGGGGGCTGGTTTACAATGAGCAGTTCTTC. The gene calls are TRBV11-3 and TRBJ2-1, with 12 bases lining up with TRBD1. V lost 1 base and J lost 4; bases outside the gene matches: 5. Germline V CDR1 and CDR2: SGHNT, YENEEA. This CDR3 spans 17 amino acids.

This clone was observed a single time. This sample includes further DNA sequences coding for the same CDR3. The rearrangement uses TRBV29-1 and TRBJ2-1; 11 bases fit TRBD2. V lost 6 bases to trimming and J lost 0 bases; unmatched junction nucleotides: 1. There are 14 residues in the CDR3. Germline V gene sequence: CDR1 SQVTM, CDR2 ANQGSEA. This chain's CDR3 is CSVTSGSSYNEQFF. CDR3 DNA sequence: TGCAGCGTAACTAGCGGGAGCTCCTACAATGAGCAGTTCTTC.

The gene calls are TRBV6-5 and TRBJ1-5; weak D call: TRBD1 (6 bases). V dropped 6 bases and J dropped 2 bases, with 11 bases sitting between them. This CDR3 is 14 amino acids long. Germline V gives CDR1 MNHEY, CDR2 SVGAGI. The CDR3 reads CASRAGDGNQPQHF. The CDR3 DNA reads TGTGCCAGCAGGGCAGGGGACGGCAATCAGCCCCAGCATTTT.

This chain connects TRBV11-2 to TRBJ1-1; D is unclear. CDR1 and CDR2 (germline): SGHAT, FQNNGV. Trimming pared 3 bases from V and 5 bases from J, leaving 13 bases between. The CDR3 extends over 14 amino acids. The CDR3 loop reads CASSFNGRGTEAFF. DNA for the CDR3: TGTGCCAGCAGCTTCAATGGCAGAGGTACTGAAGCTTTCTTT.

The chain employs TRBV18 and TRBJ2-7, with D perhaps matching TRBD1 (6 bases). The V end lost 6 bases, the J end lost 8 bases, and 14 bases lay between the germline ends. The germline CDR1 and CDR2 sequences are KGHSH and LQKENI. The CDR3 is made up of 12 amino acids. CDR3 amino acids: CASSTDSWQQYF. The CDR3 DNA follows: TGTGCCAGCTCGACGGACAGCTGGCAGCAGTACTTC.

DNA for the CDR3: TGTGCCAGCGCACGCCAGATGGTCCAGGATGGCTACACCTTC. This translates into CASARQMVQDGYTF. The chain uses TRBV2 and TRBJ1-2; D gene ambiguous. There are 14 residues in the CDR3. Deletions cut 8 bases from V and 6 bases from J, with 19 bases between. Germline loops: CDR1 SNHLY, CDR2 FYNNEI.

The V and J genes are TRBV3-1 (or the pseudogene TRBV3-2) and TRBJ2-3; D possibly corresponds to TRBD2 (5 bases). Germline V lookup: CDR1 LGHDT, CDR2 YNNKEL (reference sequence). V lost 0 bases to trimming and J lost 6 bases, with 13 bases between them. This CDR3 comprises 15 residues. The CDR3 protein is CASSQDKVTGDTQYF. CDR3 sequence (DNA): TGTGCCAGCAGCCAAGATAAGGTGACGGGGGATACGCAGTATTTT.

The CDR3 loop reads CATGDRLHGYTF. The CDR3 nucleotides are TGTGCCACCGGAGACAGGCTGCATGGCTACACCTTC. The chain uses TRBV24-1 and TRBJ1-2, with TRBD1 as a possible D gene (6 bases). CDR3 length equals 12 residues. CDR1 and CDR2 from the germline V gene are KGHDR and SFDVKD. V was pared by 9 bases and J by 6 bases, with 13 bases between.

This chain joins TRBV6-1 and TRBJ1-2; D is uncertain. The ends were cut back, 2 bases at V and 3 bases at J, with 10 bases in the middle. The CDR3 sequence is 14 residues long. The germline V gene has CDR1 MNHNS and CDR2 SASEGT. The CDR3 loop is CASSETSRDYGYTF. The CDR3, as DNA: TGTGCCAGCAGTGAAACGTCCCGGGACTATGGCTACACCTTC.

This chain links TRBV4-3 with TRBJ1-4; TRBD1 matches at 9 bases. Germline-derived CDR1 and CDR2 are LGHNA and YSLEER. The CDR3 is 17 residues long. J gave up 5 bases and V 0 bases, and 7 bases lay outside the gene matches. In DNA form, the CDR3 reads TGCGCCAGCAGCCAAGACGGCAGGACAGGGGTGAATGAAAAACTGTTTTTT. Residues: CASSQDGRTGVNEKLFF.

The chain combines TRBV19 with TRBJ1-2; possible D gene TRBD1, 6 bases. The CDR3 totals 12 residues. Germline V CDR1 and CDR2: LNHDA, SQIVND (reference sequence). Trimming cost V 4 bases and J 4 bases, with 7 bases left between them. CDR3 DNA: TGTGCCAGTAGTAAGGACAGCTATGGCTACACCTTC. Its translation: CASSKDSYGYTF.

The rearrangement links TRBV5-6 to TRBJ2-7; 9 nucleotides match TRBD2. The CDR3 has 14 residues. The germline gives CDR1 SGHDT, CDR2 YYEEEE. The J segment lost 2 bases and the V segment lost 2 bases, leaving 2 bases of the junction unmatched. The CDR3, as DNA: TGTGCCAGCAGCTTTTCTAGCGGGACCTACGAGCAGTACTTC. It translates to CASSFSSGTYEQYF.

The V call is TRBV6-1, the J call TRBJ1-2; 7 nucleotides agree with TRBD1. Germline values: CDR1 MNHNS, CDR2 SASEGT. CDR3 length: 14 residues. V was pared by 3 bases and J by 6 bases, with 7 bases of the junction left unmatched. The CDR3: CASSDVTGVDGYTF. The DNA for the CDR3 is TGTGCCAGCAGTGACGTTACAGGGGTGGATGGCTACACCTTC.

V usage is TRBV30 and J usage is TRBJ1-3; D is unclear. The CDR3 extends over 13 amino acids. Trimming pared 8 bases from V and 4 bases from J, leaving 15 bases between. Germline V lookup: CDR1 GTSNPN, CDR2 SVGIG (reference sequence). CDR3 DNA: TGTGCCCTCCGGCCTAGCCGGGGAAACACCATATATTTT. Translating gives CALRPSRGNTIYF.

This chain joins TRBV5-4 and TRBJ2-1; 9 bases fit TRBD1. Germline V gives CDR1 SGHNT, CDR2 YYREEE (reference sequence). The CDR3 covers 15 residues. V gave up 5 bases and J gave up 6 bases; unmatched junction bases: 9. The CDR3 sequence: CASSQGQGRPNEQFF. The CDR3, as DNA: TGTGCCAGCAGTCAAGGACAGGGGAGACCCAATGAGCAGTTCTTC.

The chain has TRBV24-1 and TRBJ2-7; 8 nucleotides match TRBD1. The CDR3 totals 13 residues. Looked up from germline, CDR1 is KGHDR and CDR2 is SFDVKD. Trimming removed 5 bases from V and 7 bases from J; junction bases left unmatched: 6. CDR3 nucleotide sequence: TGTGCCACCAGTGGTACAGGGGGACGGGAGCAGTACTTC. Residues: CATSGTGGREQYF.

This clone appeared a single time. The V and J genes are TRBV6-1 and TRBJ2-5, with a possible D match to TRBD1 (7 bases). Germline V lookup: CDR1 MNHNS, CDR2 SASEGT. The CDR3 sequence is 15 residues long. The V end was cut by 2 bases, the J end by 2 bases, with 12 bases between. CDR3 in DNA: TGTGCCAGCAGTGAAAGGCAGGGGGGACAAGAGACCCAGTACTTC. Translation gives CASSERQGGQETQYF.

The V call is TRBV9, the J call TRBJ2-3; no clear D gene. The CDR3 consists of 14 residues. Germline CDR1 and CDR2: SGDLS and YYNGEE. V lost 4 bases, J lost 1 base, and 10 bases lay in between. The CDR3 coding sequence is TGTGCCAGCAGCTCCCTCGTAGGCACAGATACGCAGTATTTT. Its protein product is CASSSLVGTDTQYF.

V is TRBV18 and J is TRBJ1-5; 11 bases align to TRBD1. CDR1 KGHSH and CDR2 LQKENI come from the germline V gene. J gave up 1 base and V 3 bases, and 11 bases lay outside the gene matches. This CDR3 is built from 19 residues. The CDR3 sequence: CASSPIGQGASHSNQPQHF. The CDR3 region has the DNA TGTGCCAGCTCACCGATTGGACAGGGGGCGTCTCACAGCAATCAGCCCCAGCATTTT.